This T cell receptor beta chain was identified during a study of blood T cell repertoires in COVID-19. In the study overall: PBMCs, B-cell-depleted T cells, or T cells provided the cDNA or gDNA that made up the material.

The authors' processing: Researchers report that nucleated cell counts were estimated from reference gene primer amplification. Using immunoSEQ multiplex PCR, the repertoire was profiled, and TCRdb retains in-frame clones only, with some absent. Clone size and V and J calls were adopted from that table, with D and trimming inferred from the DNA. The repertoire holds roughly 110,000 clones, with just over 90% as singletons. The sequence derives from a woman in her thirties with acute or convalescent COVID-19. Input material: peripheral blood.

Here the CDR3 reads CASSEAANSYGYTF. The CDR3 DNA sequence: TGTGCCAGCAGTGAAGCGGCGAACAGCTATGGCTACACCTTC. The chain links TRBV6-1 to TRBJ1-2; D not certain. The length of the CDR3 is 14 residues. V gave up 0 bases and J gave up 4 bases, with 9 bases separating them. CDR1 is MNHNS and CDR2 is SASEGT in the germline V gene.